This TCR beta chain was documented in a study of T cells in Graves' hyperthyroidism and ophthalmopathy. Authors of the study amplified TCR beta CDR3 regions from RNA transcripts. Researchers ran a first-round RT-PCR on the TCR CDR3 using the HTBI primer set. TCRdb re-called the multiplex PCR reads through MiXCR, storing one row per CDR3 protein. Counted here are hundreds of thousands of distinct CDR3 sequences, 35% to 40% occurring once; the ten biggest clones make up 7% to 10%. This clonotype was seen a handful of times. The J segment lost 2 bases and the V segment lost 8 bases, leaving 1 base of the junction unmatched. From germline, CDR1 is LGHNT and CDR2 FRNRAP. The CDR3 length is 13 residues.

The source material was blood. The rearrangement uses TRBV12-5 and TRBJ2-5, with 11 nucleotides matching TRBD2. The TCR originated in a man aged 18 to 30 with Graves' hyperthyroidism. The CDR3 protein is CASTSGGQETQYF. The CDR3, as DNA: TGTGCTAGTACTAGCGGGGGACAAGAGACCCAGTACTTC. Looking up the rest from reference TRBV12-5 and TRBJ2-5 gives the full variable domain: DARVTQTPRHKVTEMGQEVTMRCQPILGHNTVFWYRQTMMQGLELLAYFRNRAPLDDSGMPKDRFSAEMPDATLATLKIQPSEPRDSAVYFCASTSGGQETQYFGPGTRLLVL.